The following is a TCR beta chain sequence with its context. What it binds is not known. TCRdb re-called the 5' RACE reads through MiXCR, storing one row per CDR3 protein. The sample includes 600,000 to 700,000 distinct CDR3 sequences, less than 25% of them seen just once. Looked up from germline, CDR1 is SGHTA and CDR2 is FQGNSA. The length of the CDR3 is 15 residues. V was clipped by 1 base and J by 8 bases, with 17 bases between them. This sample was taken from a study of identical twins. Study-wide results and limits: Fewer insertions marked abundant cord blood beta clonotypes; young adult naive trended weakly, memory not at all.

The same data also contributed to another study, on T cells expressing NK-cell markers. Per that study: Source material for TCR beta repertoires consisted of sorted CD3+CD56+NKG2C+, CD3+CD56+NKG2C- and CD3+CD56-NKG2C+ T cells. Sequenced donors, eight in total, included seven who were HCMV-seropositive and one who was seronegative.

This receptor was obtained from a woman aged 18-35 years in good health. The sequencing input was PBMCs. The chain is built from TRBV7-2 and TRBJ2-5, with D tentatively TRBD2 (6 bases). The CDR3 DNA reads TGTGCCAGCAGCTTAGTCTTTTCCAGGGAGGCCACCCAGTACTTC. Residues: CASSLVFSREATQYF.